Listed here are 8 T cell receptor beta chains from one sample, sequenced in a study of OX40 agonist ivuxolimab in advanced cancers. Generated by immunoSEQ multiplex PCR, the TCRdb table keeps only in-frame clones and is missing some. The data contain fewer than 85,000 clones, about 88% of them seen just once; the ten biggest clones take up around 0.7%. Material: CD4+ or CD8+ T cells sorted from blood, obtained in a trial of the OX40 agonist ivuxolimab. The receptors shown here come from an adult with an advanced solid tumor such as melanoma, head and neck, liver or kidney cancer.

The genes are TRBV7-2 and TRBJ1-1; D remains unclear. This CDR3 contains 14 residues. Looked up from germline, CDR1 is SGHTA and CDR2 is FQGNSA. V was clipped by 5 bases and J by 0 bases, with 10 bases between them. The CDR3 bases are TGTGCCAGCAGCCGGGGAGCCATGAACACTGAAGCTTTCTTT. It is translated as CASSRGAMNTEAFF. Variable domain in full (rest from reference TRBV7-2 and TRBJ1-1): GAGVSQSPSNKVTEKGKDVELRCDPISGHTALYWYRQSLGQGLEFLIYFQGNSAPDKSGLPSDRFSAERTGGSVSTLTIQRTQQEDSAVYLCASSRGAMNTEAFFGQGTRLTVV.

V gene TRBV9 combines with J gene TRBJ1-2; a possible D gene is TRBD1 (6 bases). Germline loops: CDR1 SGDLS, CDR2 YYNGEE. CDR3 length: 14 residues. V was pared by 3 bases and J by 7 bases, with 16 bases between. The CDR3 protein is CASSARSQGPGYTF. The CDR3 DNA is TGTGCCAGCAGCGCTAGGTCCCAGGGGCCTGGCTACACCTTC.

This chain joins TRBV5-4 and TRBJ1-1, with TRBD1 matching over 8 bases. Germline CDR1 reads SGHNT; CDR2 reads YYREEE (reference sequence). The CDR3 contains 17 residues. The trim removed 3 bases at V and 1 base at J, leaving 11 bases unmatched. The CDR3, as DNA: TGTGCCAGCAGCTCCGGGACAGGCAAGAATGGGAACACTGAAGCTTTCTTT. This sequence encodes CASSSGTGKNGNTEAFF.

The chain couples TRBV28 to TRBJ1-6; D remains ambiguous. The ends were cut back, 7 bases at V and 0 bases at J, with 16 bases in the middle. Germline-derived CDR1 and CDR2 are MDHEN and SYDVKM. The CDR3 length is 17 residues. This CDR3 is CASTSLGASSYNSPLHF. Written as DNA, the CDR3 is TGTGCCAGCACCTCTTTGGGTGCGAGCTCCTATAATTCACCCCTCCACTTT.

The V and J genes are TRBV5-6 and TRBJ1-6; TRBD1 matches at 11 bases. Germline V gene sequence: CDR1 SGHDT, CDR2 YYEEEE. Trimming at V came to 4 bases and at J to 5 bases, leaving 5 bases not matched to a gene. This CDR3 has 16 amino acids. The CDR3 bases are TGTGCCAGCAGCCCGGACAGGGGGCAAGATAATTCACCCCTCCACTTT. Its translation is CASSPDRGQDNSPLHF.

The chain joins TRBV2 to TRBJ1-2, with D possibly matching TRBD1 (5 bases). Germline V gene data show CDR1 as SNHLY and CDR2 as FYNNEI. The CDR3 covers 15 residues. V lost 3 bases and J lost 2, with 13 bases in between. CDR3 protein: CASSDLGVVNYGYTF. CDR3 DNA: TGTGCCAGCAGTGATTTGGGGGTCGTCAACTATGGCTACACCTTC. Full variable domain (missing parts from reference TRBV2 and TRBJ1-2): EPEVTQTPSHQVTQMGQEVILRCVPISNHLYFYWYRQILGQKVEFLVSFYNNEISEKSEIFDDQFSVERPDGSNFTLKIRSTKLEDSAMYFCASSDLGVVNYGYTFGSGTRLTVV.

The chain links TRBV6-5 to TRBJ2-7, with TRBD2 identical over 11 bases. Trimming took 8 bases from V and 2 from J; bases not matched to a gene: 2. Germline loops: CDR1 MNHEY, CDR2 SVGAGI. There are 13 residues in the CDR3. The CDR3 here is CASGTSGPYEQYF. In nucleotides, the CDR3 is TGTGCCAGCGGGACTAGCGGACCCTACGAGCAGTACTTC.

In its sample, this clone was seen once. This chain links TRBV9 with TRBJ1-4; 8 positions match TRBD1. The V and J ends lost 4 bases and 2 bases, in that order; junction bases with no gene match: 4. CDR1 is SGDLS, CDR2 YYNGEE, per germline. This CDR3 contains 15 residues. The chain's CDR3 is CASSPQGATNEKLFF. As DNA, the CDR3 is TGTGCCAGCAGCCCCCAGGGGGCGACTAATGAAAAACTGTTTTTT.